These 5 T cell receptor beta chains originate from one sample sequenced in a study of shared clonotypes between healthy human individuals. It was CD45RO-negative cells, positively selected for CCR7, that made up naive CD8 cells, with terminally differentiated effector memory CD45RA+ cells excluded. Assay: immunoSEQ multiplex PCR; the TCRdb copy retains only in-frame clones and omits some. The table has about 2 million clones, about 95% seen once. Sequenced input: naive CD8+ T cells sorted from blood. The receptors were sampled from a man younger than 35 in good health.

The rearrangement uses TRBV5-6 and TRBJ2-3; D is undetermined. CDR3 length: 13 residues. Between the trimmed V and J ends, which lost 0 bases and 6 bases, there was a span of 8 bases. From germline, CDR1 is SGHDT and CDR2 YYEEEE. DNA for the CDR3: TGTGCCAGCAGCTTGGAAGGGATCGATACGCAGTATTTT. Its translation: CASSLEGIDTQYF.

On this clone: Other DNA sequences in the same sample also yield this CDR3. This chain's CDR3 is CASSSPTYEQYF. The CDR3 DNA reads TGTGCCAGCAGTTCCCCAACCTACGAGCAGTACTTC. This chain joins TRBV27 and TRBJ2-7; D is uncertain. The CDR3 totals 12 residues. V was trimmed by 4 bases and J by 2 bases, leaving 6 bases between them. Germline lookup yields CDR1 MNHEY and CDR2 SMNVEV (reference sequence).

The chain employs TRBV27 and TRBJ2-1; TRBD2 matches 8 bases. The CDR3 consists of 16 residues. V shed 5 bases and J 3 bases; nucleotides not matched to a gene: 9. Germline assignment: CDR1 MNHEY and CDR2 SMNVEV (reference sequence). CDR3 nucleotide sequence: TGTGCCAGCAGTGTGGCGGCGGGGGGTCACTACAATGAGCAGTTCTTC. It yields the protein CASSVAAGGHYNEQFF.

The V call is TRBV7-9, the J call TRBJ2-7, with 9 bases fitting TRBD1. Losses at the gene ends were 5 bases for V and 5 bases for J; bases not matched to a gene: 13. This CDR3 region has 16 residues. Germline lookup yields CDR1 SEHNR and CDR2 FQNEAQ (reference sequence). The CDR3 reads CASSPIPGQGVDEQYF. CDR3 DNA: TGTGCCAGCAGCCCCATACCGGGACAGGGAGTTGACGAGCAGTACTTC. Drawing the rest from reference TRBV7-9 and TRBJ2-7, the complete variable domain is DTGVSQNPRHKITKRGQNVTFRCDPISEHNRLYWYRQTLGQGPEFLTYFQNEAQLEKSRLLSDRFSAERPKGSFSTLEIQRTEQGDSAMYLCASSPIPGQGVDEQYFGPGTRLTVT.

V is TRBV18 and J is TRBJ2-7; D gene unclear. Germline CDR1 KGHSH, CDR2 LQKENI. The CDR3 is 14 amino acids. The V gene lost 0 bases and the J gene lost 7 bases, with 13 bases spanning the gap. CDR3: CASSPPNEQEEQYF. In nucleotides, the CDR3 is TGTGCCAGCTCACCACCGAACGAGCAGGAAGAGCAGTACTTC.